Each of the 22 T cell receptor beta chains below was sequenced from the same sample in a study of T cell changes during pregnancy in multiple sclerosis. The repertoire was sequenced with immunoSEQ multiplex PCR; TCRdb's copy has only in-frame clones and lacks some. The sample yields approximately 100,000 clones, around 90% seen once. Sequences were derived from peripheral blood, sampled after pregnancy. Receptor source: a female donor in good health, enrolled as a control in a pregnancy study.

The V call is TRBV2, the J call TRBJ2-1; TRBD2 agrees at 10 bases. The CDR3 is 15 residues long. Germline V gives CDR1 SNHLY, CDR2 FYNNEI. With V trimmed by 5 bases and J by 8 bases, 9 bases remained unmatched. CDR3 sequence (DNA): TGTGCCAGCAGTCCCAGCGGGGGGGCTAAGGATGAGCAGTTCTTC. Amino acids: CASSPSGGAKDEQFF.

The rearrangement links TRBV5-1 to TRBJ1-1; D is possibly TRBD1 (5 bases). From germline, CDR1 is SGHRS and CDR2 YFSETQ. CDR3 length equals 15 residues. Trimming removed 4 bases from V and 1 base from J, with 14 bases in between. CDR3 residues: CASSTLVGENTEAFF. CDR3 nucleotide sequence: TGCGCCAGCAGCACCCTCGTAGGGGAGAACACTGAAGCTTTCTTT.

The chain combines TRBV10-3 with TRBJ2-1, with TRBD2 matching 7 bases. Germline CDR1 ENHRY, CDR2 SYGVKD. Trimming took 4 bases from V and 3 from J; bases not matched to a gene: 9. CDR3 size: 16 residues. CDR3 region: CAISARQGGDYNEQFF. Here the CDR3 DNA reads TGTGCCATCAGTGCGCGGCAGGGAGGGGACTACAATGAGCAGTTCTTC.

The chain combines TRBV9 with TRBJ2-1, with D possibly being TRBD2 (6 bases). The CDR3 covers 14 residues. CDR1 and CDR2 from the germline V gene are SGDLS and YYNGEE. The V end lost 4 bases, the J end lost 14 bases, and 22 bases lay between the germline ends. The CDR3 coding sequence is TGTGCCAGCAGCCGGGACTCAGATCCGGCCTCGAAGTTCTTC. Its translation is CASSRDSDPASKFF.

The genes are TRBV27 and TRBJ2-7; 8 bases match TRBD1. CDR3 size: 17 residues. Trimming removed 0 bases from V and 2 bases from J; junction bases left unmatched: 9. Germline V gene data show CDR1 as MNHEY and CDR2 as SMNVEV (reference sequence). The CDR3 DNA follows: TGTGCCAGCAGTTTATCCCTAGCAGGGGGCTTTGCCTACGAGCAGTACTTC. Translation gives CASSLSLAGGFAYEQYF.

V and J are TRBV29-1 and TRBJ2-7, with D perhaps TRBD1 (5 bases). The CDR3 runs 10 residues. CDR1 is SQVTM, CDR2 ANQGSEA, per germline. Between the trimmed V and J ends, which lost 6 bases and 4 bases, there was a span of 7 bases. CDR3 sequence: CSVQGYEQYF. The CDR3 DNA is TGCAGCGTCCAGGGTTACGAGCAGTACTTC.

This clone was detected once. The CDR3 DNA is TGTGCCAGCAGACTTGGGACAGATCGGGGTCAGCCCCAGCATTTT. Its protein is CASRLGTDRGQPQHF. This chain joins TRBV6-6 and TRBJ1-5; 7 nucleotides align to TRBD1. CDR3 length equals 15 residues. The germline CDR1 and CDR2 sequences are MNHNY and SVGAGI (reference sequence). Losses at the gene ends were 6 bases for V and 6 bases for J; bases not matched to a gene: 11.

V usage is TRBV7-9 and J usage is TRBJ1-2; unclear D gene. Germline V gene lookup returns CDR1 SEHNR and CDR2 FQNEAQ (reference sequence). This CDR3 spans 11 amino acids. The V end was cut by 6 bases, the J end by 7 bases, with 9 bases between. The CDR3 sequence is CASSNGGGYTF. The CDR3 region has the DNA TGTGCCAGCAGTAACGGTGGTGGCTACACCTTC.

J is TRBJ1-1 and V is TRBV19, with D possibly being TRBD1 (5 bases). The CDR3 totals 15 residues. The germline gives CDR1 LNHDA, CDR2 SQIVND (reference sequence). V lost 3 bases to trimming and J lost 7 bases, with 18 bases between them. The CDR3 DNA reads TGTGCCAGTAGTATCCTCCACGCCGGGACTTTTGAAGCTTTCTTT. This gives the protein CASSILHAGTFEAFF.

The chain joins TRBV15 to TRBJ2-5, with a tentative D call TRBD1 (5 bases). Trimming left V 1 base short and J 3 bases short, with 9 bases between. The CDR3 extends over 14 amino acids. Germline V gene sequence: CDR1 LNHNV, CDR2 YYDKDF (reference sequence). The CDR3 is CATSRATVKETQYF. CDR3 in DNA: TGTGCCACCAGCAGAGCGACAGTAAAAGAGACCCAGTACTTC.

This chain uses TRBV4-1 with TRBJ1-2; 10 bases align to TRBD1. With V trimmed by 3 bases and J by 9 bases, 10 bases remained unmatched. CDR1 and CDR2 from the germline V gene are MGHRA and YSYEKL. The CDR3 is made up of 15 amino acids. In DNA form, the CDR3 reads TGCGCCAGCAGCCAGACCGGGACAGGGGAGACTCGCTACACCTTC. The encoded protein is CASSQTGTGETRYTF.

The chain joins TRBV13 to TRBJ1-2; TRBD1 is a possible D gene (5 bases). Germline-derived CDR1 and CDR2 are PRHDT and FYEKMQ (reference sequence). The CDR3 runs 15 residues. Trimming pared 0 bases from V and 2 bases from J, leaving 10 bases between. The CDR3 spells CASSLGKQANYGYTF. The CDR3 DNA reads as TGTGCCAGCAGCTTAGGAAAACAGGCCAACTATGGCTACACCTTC.

The V gene is TRBV5-1, the J gene TRBJ2-7; 8 bases align to TRBD2. Germline CDR1 and CDR2: SGHRS and YFSETQ. J lost 3 bases, V lost 4 bases, and 6 bases had no gene match. There are 14 residues in the CDR3. This CDR3 is CASSRGLGSYEQYF. CDR3 coding DNA: TGCGCCAGCAGCAGGGGACTAGGTAGCTACGAGCAGTACTTC.

This clone was observed once. V is TRBV5-1 and J is TRBJ2-7; TRBD2 might be the D (6 bases). Per the germline V gene, CDR1 is SGHRS and CDR2 is YFSETQ. Trimming took 0 bases from V and 0 from J, leaving 16 bases between them. This CDR3 is 17 amino acids long. The CDR3 nucleotides read TGCGCCAGCAGCTTGGGAACACCGGGACTGGCCTCCTACGAGCAGTACTTC. Amino acids: CASSLGTPGLASYEQYF.

The CDR3 spells CASSKPGVKATEAFF. CDR3 nucleotides: TGTGCCAGCAGTAAACCCGGAGTTAAGGCCACTGAAGCTTTCTTT. The rearrangement links TRBV2 to TRBJ1-1; D remains unclear. V dropped 5 bases and J dropped 4 bases, with 17 bases sitting between them. The CDR3 is 15 amino acids. The germline V gene has CDR1 SNHLY and CDR2 FYNNEI.

The chain is built from TRBV7-3 and TRBJ1-2; TRBD1 matches at 9 bases. The V segment lost 5 bases and the J segment 7 bases; nucleotides outside the gene matches: 8. The CDR3 is made up of 14 amino acids. Germline V gene sequence: CDR1 SGHTA, CDR2 FQGTGA. CDR3 protein: CASSPGQGPVGYTF. DNA for the CDR3: TGTGCCAGCAGCCCAGGACAGGGGCCGGTTGGCTACACCTTC.

V is TRBV4-1 and J is TRBJ2-1; 7 nucleotides match TRBD2. The V gene end was trimmed by 1 base and the J gene end by 0 bases; junction bases not matched to a gene: 6. This CDR3 has 17 amino acids. CDR1 and CDR2 from the germline V gene are MGHRA and YSYEKL. As DNA, the CDR3 is TGCGCCAGCAGCCAAGTTGGACTAGAGGCCTCCTACAATGAGCAGTTCTTC. Amino acids: CASSQVGLEASYNEQFF.

The chain couples TRBV28 to TRBJ1-1; D is unclear. This CDR3 has 13 amino acids. The V gene lost 2 bases and the J gene lost 5 bases, with 9 bases spanning the gap. Germline CDR1 and CDR2: MDHEN and SYDVKM. CDR3 sequence: CASSLTAGTEAFF. The CDR3 DNA reads TGTGCCAGCAGTTTAACAGCGGGAACTGAAGCTTTCTTT.

The genes are TRBV5-6 and TRBJ1-1; 7 bases line up with TRBD1. The CDR3 has 12 residues. Germline V gene lookup returns CDR1 SGHDT and CDR2 YYEEEE. V was pared by 5 bases and J by 11 bases, with 9 bases of the junction left unmatched. CDR3 in DNA: TGTGCCAGCAGTTTCCTCGACAGGGAGGCTTTCTTT. This gives the protein CASSFLDREAFF. Drawing the rest from reference TRBV5-6 and TRBJ1-1, the complete variable domain is DAGVTQSPTHLIKTRGQQVTLRCSPKSGHDTVSWYQQALGQGPQFIFQYYEEEERQRGNFPDRFSGHQFPNYSSELNVNALLLGDSALYLCASSFLDREAFFGQGTRLTVV.

CDR3 DNA sequence: TGTGCCAGCAGCTTCTCAGACACCTCCTACAATGAGCAGTTCTTC. Translated, it gives CASSFSDTSYNEQFF. The chain employs TRBV7-9 and TRBJ2-1; D unclear. Germline assignment: CDR1 SEHNR and CDR2 FQNEAQ (reference sequence). V was pared by 3 bases and J by 0 bases, with 9 bases between. CDR3 length: 15 residues.

The chain uses TRBV6-5 and TRBJ2-1; D is possibly TRBD2 (6 bases). CDR3 length: 14 amino acids. Trimming pared 6 bases from V and 5 bases from J, leaving 14 bases between. Germline values: CDR1 MNHEY, CDR2 SVGAGI. CDR3 loop: CASSDNLANNEQFF. DNA for the CDR3: TGTGCCAGCAGCGATAACCTAGCGAACAATGAGCAGTTCTTC.

V usage is TRBV7-2 and J usage is TRBJ2-7; D unresolved. Trimming cost V 3 bases and J 2 bases, with 8 bases left between them. The CDR3 is 13 residues long. The germline gives CDR1 SGHTA, CDR2 FQGNSA. The CDR3 sequence is CASSFYGTYEQYF. The CDR3 nucleotides read TGTGCCAGCAGCTTTTACGGTACCTACGAGCAGTACTTC.